The sequence of this T cell receptor beta chain was determined in a study of blood T cells in healthy people across ages. Then a second PCR, running about 6 to 11 cycles, was carried out with a sample-barcoded 5' primer and a J-beta primer mix. The authors tagged each cDNA molecule using a template-switch adaptor with 12 random nucleotides. TCRdb re-called the 5' RACE reads through MiXCR, storing one row per CDR3 protein. The table has roughly 1,500,000 distinct CDR3 sequences, about 35% seen once; the top ten hold approximately 10%. Total RNA, at least 5 micrograms per sample, was extracted from PBMCs. V dropped 3 bases and J dropped 7 bases, with 12 bases sitting between them. Germline V lookup: CDR1 DFQATT, CDR2 SNEGSKA (reference sequence). The CDR3 consists of 12 residues. To note about this clonotype: What it binds is not known.

Points from the study as a whole: Age advanced and TCR beta diversity per million T cells fell, roughly linearly. Possibly confounding the expanded clonotype changes was the fact that donor CMV status was unknown.

Sequenced sample: blood. This chain connects TRBV20-1 to TRBJ2-5; a possible D gene is TRBD2 (7 bases). The origin of this receptor is a woman aged 25 to 39 in good health. CDR3 residues: CSARGGQRTQYF. The CDR3 region has the DNA TGCAGTGCTAGGGGGGGGCAGAGGACCCAGTACTTC.